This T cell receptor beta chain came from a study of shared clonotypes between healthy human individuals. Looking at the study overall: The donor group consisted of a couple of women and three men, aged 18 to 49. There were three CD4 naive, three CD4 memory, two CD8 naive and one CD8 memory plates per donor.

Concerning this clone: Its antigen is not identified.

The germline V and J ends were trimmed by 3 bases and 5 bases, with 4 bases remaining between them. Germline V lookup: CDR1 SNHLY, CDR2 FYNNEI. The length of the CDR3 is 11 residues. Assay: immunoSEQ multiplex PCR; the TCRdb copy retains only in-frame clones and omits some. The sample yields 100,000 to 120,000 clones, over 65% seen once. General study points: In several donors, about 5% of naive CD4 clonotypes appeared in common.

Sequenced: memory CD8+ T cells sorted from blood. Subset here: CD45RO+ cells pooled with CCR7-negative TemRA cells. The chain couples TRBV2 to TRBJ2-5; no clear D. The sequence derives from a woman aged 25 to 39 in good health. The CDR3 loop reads CASSDWETQYF. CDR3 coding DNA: TGTGCCAGCAGTGACTGGGAGACCCAGTACTTC.